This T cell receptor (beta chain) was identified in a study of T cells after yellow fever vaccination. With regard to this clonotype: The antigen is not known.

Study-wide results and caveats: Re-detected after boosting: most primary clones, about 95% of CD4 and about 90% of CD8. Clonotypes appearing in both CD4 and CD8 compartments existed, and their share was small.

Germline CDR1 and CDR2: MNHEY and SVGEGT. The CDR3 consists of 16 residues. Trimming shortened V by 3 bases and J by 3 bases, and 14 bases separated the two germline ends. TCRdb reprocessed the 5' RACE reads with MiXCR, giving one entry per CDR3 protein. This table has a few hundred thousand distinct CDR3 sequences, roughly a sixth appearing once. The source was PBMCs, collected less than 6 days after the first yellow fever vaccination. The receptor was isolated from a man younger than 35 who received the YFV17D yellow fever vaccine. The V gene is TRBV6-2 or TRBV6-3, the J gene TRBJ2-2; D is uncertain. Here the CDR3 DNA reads TGTGCCAGCAGTTATGGTTACGGAGAATACACCGGGGAGCTGTTTTTT. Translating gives CASSYGYGEYTGELFF.